The 5 T cell receptor beta chains below were found in one sample sequenced in a study of beta chain features in type 1 diabetes. Expressed TCRB transcripts were sequenced, since all the RNA that had been isolated was reverse transcribed. TCRdb's table, derived via immunoSEQ multiplex PCR, lists solely in-frame clones and lacks some. This sample has more than 300,000 clones, with more than 12% found just once. Sequenced: naive CD4+ T cells from blood. The receptors shown here come from a woman between 18 and 30 years old in good health.

This sequence joins TRBV5-6 and TRBJ2-7; a possible D gene is TRBD2 (5 bases). The germline CDR1 and CDR2 sequences are SGHDT and YYEEEE. V dropped 3 bases and J dropped 4 bases, with 8 bases sitting between them. The CDR3 is made up of 12 amino acids. CDR3 DNA: TGTGCCAGCAGCTCCAAGCGGTACGAGCAGTACTTC. This encodes CASSSKRYEQYF.

There are a few counts of this clone. In DNA form, the CDR3 reads TGCGCCAGCAGCGCCGGACAGGGGCGCAAAAACACTGAAGCTTTCTTT. Protein sequence: CASSAGQGRKNTEAFF. The J gene is TRBJ1-1, the V gene TRBV5-1; 9 nucleotides line up with TRBD1. Germline assignment: CDR1 SGHRS and CDR2 YFSETQ. The CDR3 consists of 16 residues. V lost 4 bases to trimming and J lost 2 bases; unmatched junction nucleotides: 9. The full variable domain, completed using reference TRBV5-1 and TRBJ1-1, is KAGVTQTPRYLIKTRGQQVTLSCSPISGHRSVSWYQQTPGQGLQFLFEYFSETQRNKGNFPGRFSGRQFSNSRSEMNVSTLELGDSALYLCASSAGQGRKNTEAFFGQGTRLTVV.

J is TRBJ2-3 and V is TRBV5-6; TRBD1 is a possible D gene (6 bases). Trimming cost V 4 bases and J 10 bases, with 10 bases left between them. In germline, CDR1 is SGHDT, CDR2 YYEEEE. The length of the CDR3 is 11 residues. The CDR3 spells CASSRQVAQYF. The CDR3 DNA reads TGTGCCAGCAGCCGACAGGTTGCGCAGTATTTT.

There are a few counts of this clone. The rearrangement links TRBV7-9 to TRBJ2-5, with TRBD2 identical over 7 bases. CDR3 length: 15 amino acids. Germline V gene lookup returns CDR1 SEHNR and CDR2 FQNEAQ (reference sequence). Trimming at V came to 5 bases and at J to 1 base, leaving 7 bases not matched to a gene. The CDR3: CASSLPLALQETQYF. The CDR3 DNA follows: TGTGCCAGCAGCCTGCCACTAGCGCTCCAAGAGACCCAGTACTTC.

This sequence joins TRBV2 and TRBJ2-1; 11 positions agree with TRBD2. With 4 bases clipped from V and 8 bases from J, the junction kept 7 bases outside the gene matches. The CDR3 runs to 15 residues. Per germline, CDR1 SNHLY and CDR2 FYNNEI. CDR3 region: CASSVRSGRAHEQFF. In DNA, the CDR3 is TGTGCCAGCAGTGTTCGTAGCGGGAGGGCCCATGAGCAGTTCTTC.